One sample yielded the 9 T cell receptor beta chains listed below, sequenced in a study of siplizumab effects on memory and regulatory T cells (dated by TCRdb to between 2018 and 2020). Library creation used the immunoSEQ multiplex PCR assay. The immuneACCESS repertoire file appears here via TCRdb, limited to in-frame rearrangements. These files lack a portion of the clones; in checked studies, under half of the deficit traces to unresolved V genes, and the cause of the others is not known. This sample has more than 85,000 clones in its table, and over 80% of those were observed once. Together, the top ten hold 15% of the sample. Source material: CD4+ T cells sorted from blood. The receptor set was obtained from a human donor in good health.

This rearrangement joins TRBV5-1 to TRBJ1-4; weak D call: TRBD1 (5 bases). Between the trimmed V and J ends, which lost 4 bases and 5 bases, there was a span of 12 bases. Germline V gene data show CDR1 as SGHRS and CDR2 as YFSETQ. CDR3 length equals 14 residues. CDR3 nucleotides: TGCGCCAGCAGCGTGAGGGACCCCAATGAAAAACTGTTTTTT. This sequence encodes CASSVRDPNEKLFF. The whole variable domain, remainder taken from reference TRBV5-1 and TRBJ1-4, is KAGVTQTPRYLIKTRGQQVTLSCSPISGHRSVSWYQQTPGQGLQFLFEYFSETQRNKGNFPGRFSGRQFSNSRSEMNVSTLELGDSALYLCASSVRDPNEKLFFGSGTQLSVL.

This chain connects TRBV7-2 to TRBJ2-7; no clear D. Germline V lookup: CDR1 SGHTA, CDR2 FQGNSA. This CDR3 is 13 amino acids long. V lost 2 bases and J lost 2, with 7 bases in between. This CDR3 reads CASSLSDTYEQYF. The CDR3 nucleotides read TGTGCCAGCAGCTTATCTGATACCTACGAGCAGTACTTC.

The rearrangement joins TRBV18 to TRBJ2-7; D is undetermined. V was clipped by 1 base and J by 3 bases, with 13 bases between them. Germline V gene data show CDR1 as KGHSH and CDR2 as LQKENI. The CDR3 length is 15 residues. The CDR3 region has the DNA TGTGCCAGCTCACCACAGCGCAGTCGACTCTACGAGCAGTACTTC. Residues: CASSPQRSRLYEQYF.

In its sample, this clone was seen once. The genes are TRBV4-3 and TRBJ2-7, with D unclear. Trimming removed 1 base from V and 3 bases from J, with 10 bases in between. The germline CDR1 and CDR2 sequences are LGHNA and YSLEER. CDR3 length: 14 residues. The CDR3 sequence is CASSQAGGYYEQYF. CDR3 nucleotide sequence: TGCGCCAGCAGCCAAGCTGGCGGTTACTACGAGCAGTACTTC.

The chain carries TRBV2 and TRBJ1-5; maybe TRBD1 (5 bases). The CDR3 has 14 amino acids. V was clipped by 7 bases and J by 1 base, with 11 bases between them. The V gene's germline CDR1 is SNHLY and CDR2 FYNNEI. The CDR3 region is CASNPGTSNQPQHF. CDR3 sequence (DNA): TGTGCCAGCAACCCCGGGACGAGCAATCAGCCCCAGCATTTT.

The sample holds a few counts of this clone. The CDR3 nucleotides are TGTGCCACAGGACTCTCGCGGGACATTCAGTACTTC. Residues: CATGLSRDIQYF. The chain is built from TRBV6-1 and TRBJ2-4, with a possible D match to TRBD2 (5 bases). V lost 10 bases to trimming and J lost 8 bases, with 15 bases between them. Germline assignment: CDR1 MNHNS and CDR2 SASEGT. The length of the CDR3 is 12 residues.

The V and J genes are TRBV5-1 and TRBJ2-2; TRBD1 agrees at 7 bases. Germline-derived CDR1 and CDR2 are SGHRS and YFSETQ. The CDR3 spans 18 residues. The J segment lost 0 bases and the V segment lost 4 bases, leaving 12 bases of the junction unmatched. The CDR3 nucleotides are TGCGCCAGCAGCCACGATACTAACAGGGGCTCGAACACCGGGGAGCTGTTTTTT. Its translation is CASSHDTNRGSNTGELFF.

The chain has TRBV6-6 and TRBJ2-5; no clear D gene. Deletions cut 1 base from V and 2 bases from J, with 5 bases between. This CDR3 has 13 residues. Germline V gives CDR1 MNHNY, CDR2 SVGAGI (reference sequence). CDR3 amino acids: CASSYFRQETQYF. CDR3 nucleotide sequence: TGTGCCAGCAGTTACTTCCGACAAGAGACCCAGTACTTC.

This clone was picked up one time. V is TRBV4-1 and J is TRBJ2-7, with D possibly TRBD2 on 6 matching bases. V was shortened by 1 base and J by 2 bases, with 12 bases between the two germline ends. Germline V gene data show CDR1 as MGHRA and CDR2 as YSYEKL. The CDR3 length is 15 residues. The CDR3 nucleotides read TGCGCCAGCAGCCAAGGGCGGGCGGGACCCTACGAGCAGTACTTC. Translation: CASSQGRAGPYEQYF.